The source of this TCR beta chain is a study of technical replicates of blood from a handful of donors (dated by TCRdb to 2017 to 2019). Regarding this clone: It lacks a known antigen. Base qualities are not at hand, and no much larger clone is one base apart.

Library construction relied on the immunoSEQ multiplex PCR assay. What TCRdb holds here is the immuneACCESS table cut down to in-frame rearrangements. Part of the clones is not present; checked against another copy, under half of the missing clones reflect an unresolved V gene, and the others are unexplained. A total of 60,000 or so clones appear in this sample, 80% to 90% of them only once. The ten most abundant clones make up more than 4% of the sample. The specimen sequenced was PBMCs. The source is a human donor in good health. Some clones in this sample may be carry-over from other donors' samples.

The DNA sequence reads TGTGCCAGCAGTCTACAGGGGAAGGGCTATGGCTACACCTTC. This yields the protein CASSLQGKGYGYTF. This receptor chain uses TRBV14 and TRBJ1-2; 7 central bases correspond to TRBD1. The germline V and J ends show losses of 6 bases and 4 bases respectively, and no gene match explains 8 bases of the junction. Via the germline V gene, CDR1 is SGHDN and CDR2 FVKESK. The CDR3 runs 14 residues from the cysteine to the phenylalanine. Only CDR3 DNA is held: 42 bases, read in frame from base 1.